This passage covers 29 T cell receptor beta chains from one sample sequenced in a study of Graves' ophthalmopathy and Graves' hyperthyroidism. Amplifying from RNA transcripts, the study obtained TCR beta CDR3 regions. HTBI primers were used in a first-round RT-PCR, which preceded a second-round multiplex PCR. TCRdb passed the multiplex PCR reads through MiXCR, listing each CDR3 protein once. Of over 500,000 distinct CDR3 sequences in the sample, about 24% were seen once. Input material: peripheral blood. These receptors all come from a woman aged 18-30 years with stable Graves' hyperthyroidism. Some clones in this sample may be carry-over from other donors' samples.

This clonotype was counted at least ten times. The chain combines TRBV28 with TRBJ2-7; 16 nucleotides align to TRBD2. This CDR3 spans 20 amino acids. CDR1 MDHEN and CDR2 SYDVKM come from the germline V gene. The V and J ends lost 1 base and 1 base, in that order; junction bases with no gene match: 10. The CDR3 region has the DNA TGTGCCAGCAGTTTATTCCTGGGACTAGCGGGAGGGCCTTGGTCCTACGAGCAGTACTTC. Residues: CASSLFLGLAGGPWSYEQYF.

This clonotype appeared a few times. This chain connects TRBV25-1 to TRBJ2-2; TRBD1 matches 11 bases. The trim removed 4 bases at V and 0 bases at J, leaving 7 bases unmatched. Germline lookup yields CDR1 MGHDK and CDR2 SYGVNS. This CDR3 has 18 amino acids. The CDR3 spells CASSVTLGQGANTGELFF. CDR3 coding DNA: TGTGCCAGCAGTGTCACTCTGGGACAGGGGGCGAACACCGGGGAGCTGTTTTTT.

The V call is TRBV7-9, the J call TRBJ1-6; the D gene is possibly TRBD1 (5 bases). The CDR3 consists of 13 residues. Germline V CDR1 and CDR2: SEHNR, FQNEAQ (reference sequence). The V end was cut by 7 bases, the J end by 15 bases, with 19 bases between. As DNA, the CDR3 is TGTGCCAGCACCTCGGGGGGGTCTTGGGACCTCCACTTT. It specifies CASTSGGSWDLHF.

This clonotype was seen repeatedly, ten times or more. V is TRBV20-1 and J is TRBJ1-5; a possible D gene is TRBD1 (5 bases). From germline, CDR1 is DFQATT and CDR2 SNEGSKA (reference sequence). CDR3 length equals 13 residues. Trimming shortened V by 7 bases and J by 3 bases, and 13 bases separated the two germline ends. The CDR3 is CSVLGQPNQPQHF. CDR3 coding DNA: TGCAGTGTTCTCGGACAACCCAATCAGCCCCAGCATTTT.

This clonotype was counted many times. This sequence joins TRBV28 and TRBJ1-2; the D gene is possibly TRBD1 (5 bases). Trimming cost V 7 bases and J 1 base, with 10 bases left between them. The CDR3 totals 13 residues. Germline CDR1 MDHEN, CDR2 SYDVKM. CDR3 in amino acids: CASTWGINYGYTF. The CDR3 DNA follows: TGTGCCAGCACCTGGGGGATTAACTATGGCTACACCTTC.

In this sample, this clonotype turned up many times. The rearrangement joins TRBV5-1 to TRBJ1-2, with D possibly TRBD1 on 6 matching bases. The V gene's germline CDR1 is SGHRS and CDR2 YFSETQ. The V and J ends lost 4 bases and 3 bases respectively, with 13 bases between them. CDR3 length: 14 residues. CDR3 amino acids: CASSIQGADYGYTF. As DNA, the CDR3 is TGCGCCAGCAGCATACAGGGCGCCGACTATGGCTACACCTTC.

Of note for this clonotype: This may come from a read error, since a much larger clone is one base off. The V call is TRBV6-5, the J call TRBJ1-1; D is perhaps TRBD1 (5 bases). The germline V gene encodes CDR1 MNHEY and CDR2 SVGAGI. The CDR3 is made up of 14 amino acids. The CDR3 protein is CAGSSQGQNTEAFF. As DNA, the CDR3 is TGTGCCGGCAGTTCCCAGGGCCAGAACACTGAAGCTTTCTTT.

The V gene is TRBV2, the J gene TRBJ1-2; D is possibly TRBD1 (6 bases). With 3 bases removed from V and 7 bases from J, the gap between germline ends came to 18 bases. This CDR3 comprises 15 residues. CDR1 and CDR2 from the germline V gene are SNHLY and FYNNEI. The CDR3 DNA reads as TGTGCCAGCAGTGACGTCTTCTTCACAGGGCCTGGCTACACCTTC. Protein product: CASSDVFFTGPGYTF.

This clonotype was observed many times. The rearrangement joins TRBV7-2 to TRBJ2-2, with D perhaps matching TRBD2 (6 bases). Looked up from germline, CDR1 is SGHTA and CDR2 is FQGNSA. The CDR3 is 15 amino acids. V dropped 1 base and J dropped 4 bases, with 10 bases sitting between them. This CDR3 reads CASSLGGTVTGELFF. The CDR3 DNA is TGTGCCAGCAGCTTAGGCGGGACTGTCACCGGGGAGCTGTTTTTT.

This clonotype was seen more than once but under ten times. This chain links TRBV9 with TRBJ1-3; weak D call: TRBD1 (5 bases). V shed 4 bases and J shed 0 bases, with 11 bases lying between them. The CDR3 covers 15 residues. Germline CDR1 is SGDLS and CDR2 is YYNGEE. The CDR3 reads CASSLGLTSGNTIYF. The CDR3 DNA is TGTGCCAGCAGCCTGGGACTAACCTCTGGAAACACCATATATTTT. Drawing the rest from reference TRBV9 and TRBJ1-3, the complete variable domain is DSGVTQTPKHLITATGQRVTLRCSPRSGDLSVYWYQQSLDQGLQFLIQYYNGEERAKGNILERFSAQQFPDLHSELNLSSLELGDSALYFCASSLGLTSGNTIYFGEGSWLTVV.

This clonotype has ten or more counts. The chain recombines TRBV15 with TRBJ1-2; a possible D gene is TRBD1 (6 bases). Deletions cut 0 bases from V and 10 bases from J, with 15 bases between. The CDR3 length is 14 residues. Germline CDR1 and CDR2: LNHNV and YYDKDF (reference sequence). The CDR3 sequence: CATSRETTRDNYTF. In nucleotides, the CDR3 is TGTGCCACCAGCAGAGAGACGACGAGGGACAACTACACCTTC. The complete variable domain, with remaining parts taken from reference TRBV15 and TRBJ1-2, reads DAMVIQNPRYQVTQFGKPVTLSCSQTLNHNVMYWYQQKSSQAPKLLFHYYDKDFNNEADTPDNFQSRRPNTSFCFLDIRSPGLGDTAMYLCATSRETTRDNYTFGSGTRLTVV.

Ten or more counts support this clonotype. In DNA, the CDR3 is TGTGCCAGCAGCCCCCGAGCGGATGGCTACACCTTC. Translating gives CASSPRADGYTF. The chain employs TRBV6-2 or TRBV6-3 and TRBJ1-2; D is ambiguous. Germline V gives CDR1 MNHEY, CDR2 SVGEGT. Trimming took off 6 bases at V and 6 bases at J, with 11 bases between the two ends. The CDR3 sequence is 12 residues long.

This clonotype was picked up many times. The J gene is TRBJ2-2, the V gene TRBV27, with D tentatively TRBD1 (6 bases). This CDR3 comprises 13 residues. Between the trimmed V and J ends, which lost 4 bases and 5 bases, there was a span of 8 bases. In germline, CDR1 is MNHEY, CDR2 SMNVEV (reference sequence). CDR3 coding DNA: TGTGCCAGCAGTTACAGGGAGACCGGGGAGCTGTTTTTT. As protein: CASSYRETGELFF.

V usage is TRBV12-3 or TRBV12-4 and J usage is TRBJ1-5; D unresolved. V lost 6 bases, J lost 7 bases, and 10 bases lay in between. The CDR3 extends over 12 amino acids. Here the CDR3 DNA reads TGTGCCAGCAGCAACAGCGGGCAGCCCCAGCATTTT. This sequence encodes CASSNSGQPQHF.

This clonotype was observed at least ten times. This rearrangement joins TRBV30 to TRBJ2-6; no reliable D call. The length of the CDR3 is 13 residues. The V gene lost 5 bases and the J gene lost 2 bases, with 7 bases spanning the gap. Germline lookup yields CDR1 GTSNPN and CDR2 SVGIG (reference sequence). In nucleotides, the CDR3 is TGTGCCTGGTGGACGACTGGGGCCAACGTCCTGACTTTC. Encoded protein: CAWWTTGANVLTF. Full variable domain (outside the CDR3, taken from reference TRBV30 and TRBJ2-6): SQTIHQWPATLVQPVGSPLSLECTVEGTSNPNLYWYRQAAGRGLQLLFYSVGIGQISSEVPQNLSASRPQDRQFILSSKKLLLSDSGFYLCAWWTTGANVLTFGAGSRLTVL.

This clonotype was counted ten times or more. The genes are TRBV2 and TRBJ1-1; TRBD1 is a possible D gene (6 bases). Germline CDR1 is SNHLY and CDR2 is FYNNEI. The CDR3 totals 14 residues. With 0 bases removed from V and 5 bases from J, the gap between germline ends came to 10 bases. CDR3 sequence: CASSEAGGWTEAFF. In DNA form, the CDR3 reads TGTGCCAGCAGTGAAGCAGGGGGTTGGACTGAAGCTTTCTTT.

This clonotype was detected a few times. The J gene is TRBJ1-2, the V gene TRBV15; D not resolved. This CDR3 region has 11 residues. Germline V gene lookup returns CDR1 LNHNV and CDR2 YYDKDF (reference sequence). V was trimmed by 0 bases and J by 8 bases, leaving 4 bases between them. CDR3 in amino acids: CATSRDRGYTF. In nucleotides, the CDR3 is TGTGCCACCAGCAGAGATAGGGGCTACACCTTC.

The CDR3 region is CASSITAGSYEQYF. The DNA of the CDR3 is TGCGCCAGCAGCATAACGGCAGGGAGCTACGAGCAGTACTTC. This rearrangement joins TRBV5-1 to TRBJ2-7; D is tentatively TRBD1 or TRBD2 (5 bases each). The CDR3 is made up of 14 amino acids. Per germline, CDR1 SGHRS and CDR2 YFSETQ. Trimming cost V 4 bases and J 3 bases, with 14 bases left between them.

In this sample, this clonotype turned up a few times. No conserved phenylalanine or tryptophan ends this CDR3, so it is likely a read error. The CDR3 region is CASSQDIFTSGQETQYL. The CDR3 DNA follows: TGTGCCAGCAGCCAAGATATCTTCACTAGCGGCCAAGAGACCCAGTACCTC. V and J are TRBV14 and TRBJ2-5, with 8 bases lining up with TRBD2. The CDR3 runs 17 residues. V shed 0 bases and J 1 base; nucleotides not matched to a gene: 7. Germline CDR1 reads SGHDN; CDR2 reads FVKESK.

This clonotype was observed at least ten times. The V gene is TRBV7-9, the J gene TRBJ1-1; 7 bases agree with TRBD1. The CDR3 extends over 12 amino acids. J lost 2 bases, V lost 9 bases, and 3 bases had no gene match. Looked up from germline, CDR1 is SEHNR and CDR2 is FQNEAQ (reference sequence). CDR3 region: CARRDRNTEAFF. DNA of the CDR3: TGTGCCAGGAGGGACAGAAACACTGAAGCTTTCTTT.

This clonotype was found a few times. Written as DNA, the CDR3 is TGTGCTAGTGGTCCTATTGAAAACGAGCAGTACTTC. It specifies CASGPIENEQYF. V gene TRBV12-5 combines with J gene TRBJ2-7; D is undetermined. Germline CDR1 reads LGHNT; CDR2 reads FRNRAP. Between the trimmed V and J ends, which lost 5 bases and 5 bases, there was a span of 10 bases. The CDR3 sequence is 12 residues long.

This clonotype was found a few times. The gene calls are TRBV12-3 or TRBV12-4 and TRBJ1-5; 11 bases map to TRBD1. This CDR3 comprises 16 residues. V was pared by 4 bases and J by 8 bases, with 10 bases of the junction left unmatched. This chain's CDR3 is CASSSMPGTGGKPQHF. In DNA form, the CDR3 reads TGTGCCAGCAGTTCAATGCCCGGGACAGGGGGGAAGCCCCAGCATTTT.

This clonotype was picked up many times. The chain joins TRBV6-2 or TRBV6-3 to TRBJ1-1; 9 bases align to TRBD1. The CDR3 sequence is 15 residues long. Germline values: CDR1 MNHEY, CDR2 SVGEGT. The V segment lost 6 bases and the J segment 8 bases; nucleotides outside the gene matches: 13. As DNA, the CDR3 is TGTGCCAGCAGCCCTAGGGGAGCCGGGACAGGGGAAGCTTTCTTT. Translating it yields CASSPRGAGTGEAFF.

This clonotype was detected ten times or more. The chain combines TRBV20-1 with TRBJ1-2, with 9 bases fitting TRBD1. CDR1 is DFQATT, CDR2 SNEGSKA, per germline (reference sequence). The CDR3 sequence is 18 residues long. Unmatched junction bases numbered 15, after V lost 3 bases and J lost 1 base. The CDR3 DNA reads TGCAGTGCTAGGGGTACAGGGGGCGCGGGGGCGCGTAACTATGGCTACACCTTC. Translation gives CSARGTGGAGARNYGYTF.

This clonotype showed up many times. V and J are TRBV10-3 and TRBJ2-7, with TRBD1 identical over 7 bases. The CDR3 covers 15 residues. Germline CDR1 ENHRY, CDR2 SYGVKD. V dropped 6 bases and J dropped 0; count of bases not matched to a gene: 8. In nucleotides, the CDR3 is TGTGCCATCAGCGTGACAGGGATCAGCTCCTACGAGCAGTACTTC. Its translation: CAISVTGISSYEQYF.

This clonotype appeared a few times. This rearrangement joins TRBV20-1 to TRBJ2-5; 15 positions agree with TRBD2. Germline V gene lookup returns CDR1 DFQATT and CDR2 SNEGSKA (reference sequence). Trimming at V came to 1 base and at J to 4 bases, leaving 22 bases not matched to a gene. This CDR3 region has 22 residues. CDR3 coding DNA: TGCAGTGCTAGAGTCCTAGACGGTAGGACTAGCGGGAGGGCCCTCCACCCAGAGACCCAGTACTTC. It is translated as CSARVLDGRTSGRALHPETQYF.

This clonotype was detected ten times or more. This chain uses TRBV11-2 with TRBJ1-3, with no clear D. The CDR3 is 14 residues long. Trimming stripped 5 bases from V and 3 bases from J, with 11 bases between. Per the germline V gene, CDR1 is SGHAT and CDR2 is FQNNGV. CDR3 coding DNA: TGTGCCAGCAGCCTCGTCGGGGTTGGAAACACCATATATTTT. It specifies CASSLVGVGNTIYF.

This clonotype came up a few times. This chain connects TRBV7-9 to TRBJ2-4; 7 bases match TRBD1. Losses at the gene ends were 6 bases for V and 0 bases for J; bases not matched to a gene: 8. Germline V gene lookup returns CDR1 SEHNR and CDR2 FQNEAQ (reference sequence). There are 16 residues in the CDR3. Written as DNA, the CDR3 is TGTGCCAGCAGTCAACCGACAGGGCTAGCCAAAAACATTCAGTACTTC. It specifies CASSQPTGLAKNIQYF.

This chain links TRBV29-1 with TRBJ2-5; D might be TRBD1 or TRBD2, each matching 5 bases. The CDR3 extends over 14 amino acids. The germline CDR1 and CDR2 sequences are SQVTM and ANQGSEA. Between the trimmed V and J ends, which lost 4 bases and 3 bases, there was a span of 15 bases. As DNA, the CDR3 is TGCAGCGTTGTAAAGAGGGGAATGAAAGAGACCCAGTACTTC. Amino acids: CSVVKRGMKETQYF. Using reference TRBV29-1 and TRBJ2-5 for the parts outside the CDR3, the full variable domain is SAVISQKPSRDICQRGTSLTIQCQVDSQVTMMFWYRQQPGQSLTLIATANQGSEATYESGFVIDKFPISRPNLTFSTLTVSNMSPEDSSIYLCSVVKRGMKETQYFGPGTRLLVL.